This T cell receptor beta chain comes out of a study of cytomegalovirus exposure and HLA in healthy donors. General study points: Clusters of TCRs from the first cohort tended to co-occur in the roughly 120 validation repertoires (as a later analysis found). In vitro, three CMV-associated chains proved specific for CMV antigens. There were over 150 TCR beta chains listed as cytomegalovirus-associated.

The donors were members of the validation cohort comprising approximately 110 subjects, separate from the roughly 640-subject first cohort. For this clone: Its antigen is not known.

Sequenced by immunoSEQ multiplex PCR; TCRdb stores in-frame clones only, minus some. The data hold roughly 220,000 clones, with about 93% observed a single time. The sample taken for sequencing was PBMCs. The source is a woman aged 18-29 years in good health and CMV-seronegative.

The CDR3 bases are TGTGCCAGCAGCTTCAGCGGGGGCCCTTACAATGAGCAGTTCTTC. Translation gives CASSFSGGPYNEQFF. V gene TRBV7-9 combines with J gene TRBJ2-1; 8 bases are shared with TRBD2. This CDR3 is built from 15 residues. CDR1 and CDR2 (germline): SEHNR, FQNEAQ (reference sequence). V shed 3 bases and J 4 bases; nucleotides not matched to a gene: 5. The whole variable domain, remainder taken from reference TRBV7-9 and TRBJ2-1, is DTGVSQNPRHKITKRGQNVTFRCDPISEHNRLYWYRQTLGQGPEFLTYFQNEAQLEKSRLLSDRFSAERPKGSFSTLEIQRTEQGDSAMYLCASSFSGGPYNEQFFGPGTRLTVL.